This T cell receptor beta chain was retrieved from a study of shared clonotypes between healthy human individuals. Turning to the study itself: Participating donors consisted of two women and a few men aged 18 to 49.

As handled by the study authors: Filtering of immunoSEQ junctional sequences could not match full-length read filtering. Produced via immunoSEQ multiplex PCR; TCRdb's table is partial and in-frame only. V, J and clone size derive from that table, while D and trimming were established from the DNA sequence. The table records over a million clones, approximately 80% of them present only once. The study separated CD4+ cells into CD45RA+ naive and CD45RA-negative memory subsets. Germline-derived CDR1 and CDR2 are SNHLY and FYNNEI. The V end lost 4 bases, the J end lost 3 bases, and 10 bases lay between the germline ends. There are 14 residues in the CDR3.

This sequence was found in a man younger than 35 in good health. Some clones in this sample may be carry-over from other donors' samples. The chain has TRBV2 and TRBJ1-5; D remains unclear. Material: memory CD4+ T cells from PBMCs. Stated subset: CD45RA-negative fraction. For the CDR3, the DNA is TGTGCCAGCAGTGTCGACGGAAACAATCAGCCCCAGCATTTT. It specifies CASSVDGNNQPQHF.